Listed below are T cell receptor beta chains from one sample, sequenced in a study of metastatic and nonmetastatic thyroid tumors. TCRdb re-called the PCR reads with MiXCR. This sample has 5,000 or so clones, with almost 35% found just once. The material sequenced was adjacent normal tissue. The origin of the receptors is a male donor with papillary thyroid cancer or a benign thyroid nodule (not recorded which). Some clones in this sample may be carry-over from other donors' samples. The CDR3 runs from the conserved cysteine through the conserved F or W. The D gene is left open where the match is weak. Not every row has a clone size; where given, it reads once, few, many or a size class.

D: NA
size: NA
J: TRBJ1-5
V: TRBV12-3/TRBV12-4
CDR3: CASSSQHREQPQHF
DNA: TGTGCCAGCAGTTCTCAACACAGGGAACAGCCCCAGCATTTT

D: TRBD1
size: NA
J: TRBJ1-1
V: TRBV27
CDR3: CASSLDRGGNTEAFF
DNA: TGTGCCAGCAGTTTAGACAGGGGAGGGAACACTGAAGCTTTCTTT

D: TRBD2
size: NA
J: TRBJ2-5
V: TRBV5-1
CDR3: CASSLGTSGGETQYF
DNA: TGCGCCAGCAGCTTGGGGACTAGCGGGGGAGAGACCCAGTACTTC

D: NA
size: many
J: TRBJ1-2
V: TRBV27
CDR3: CASAPHPNYGYTF
DNA: TGTGCCAGCGCCCCCCACCCTAACTATGGCTACACCTTC

D: NA
size: medium-sized
J: TRBJ2-6
V: TRBV5-1
CDR3: CASSLELGGSSGANVLTF
DNA: TGCGCCAGCAGCTTGGAATTAGGGGGGTCCTCTGGGGCCAACGTCCTGACTTTC

D: NA
size: NA
J: TRBJ1-1
V: TRBV20-1
CDR3: CSARAWGLITEAFF
DNA: TGCAGTGCTAGAGCCTGGGGACTGATCACTGAAGCTTTCTTT

D: TRBD1
size: large
J: TRBJ1-5
V: TRBV12-3/TRBV12-4
CDR3: CASSYRGNQPQHF
DNA: TGTGCCAGCAGTTACAGGGGGAATCAGCCCCAGCATTTT

D: TRBD1
size: few
J: TRBJ2-7
V: TRBV11-2
CDR3: CASSLGTGGHSSYEQYF
DNA: TGTGCCAGCAGCTTAGGTACAGGGGGCCATAGCTCCTACGAGCAGTACTTC

D: NA
size: NA
J: TRBJ1-3
V: TRBV29-1
CDR3: CSVDQDTIYF
DNA: TGCAGCGTTGATCAGGACACAATATATTTT

D: TRBD2
size: once
J: TRBJ2-7
V: TRBV11-2
CDR3: CASSSLASSSYEQYF
DNA: TGTGCCAGCAGCTCACTAGCGTCGAGCTCCTACGAGCAGTACTTC

D: NA
size: NA
J: TRBJ2-1
V: TRBV6-4
CDR3: CASSAEGVGEQFF
DNA: TGTGCCAGCAGTGCGGAGGGAGTGGGTGAGCAGTTCTTC

D: NA
size: few
J: TRBJ2-7
V: TRBV20-1
CDR3: CSAQGGHKPLEQYF
DNA: TGCAGTGCACAGGGAGGGCACAAACCTCTCGAGCAGTACTTC

D: TRBD1
size: few
J: TRBJ2-3
V: TRBV12-3/TRBV12-4
CDR3: CASSDGQGVDTQYF
DNA: TGTGCCAGCAGTGACGGACAGGGGGTAGATACGCAGTATTTT

D: TRBD1
size: few
J: TRBJ1-2
V: TRBV6-1
CDR3: CASSASGGGYTF
DNA: TGTGCCAGCAGTGCCTCAGGGGGAGGCTACACCTTC

D: TRBD1
size: few
J: TRBJ1-1
V: TRBV19
CDR3: CASSRGQGAEAFF
DNA: TGTGCCAGTAGCCGGGGACAGGGGGCTGAAGCTTTCTTT

D: NA
size: few
J: TRBJ1-4
V: TRBV6-1
CDR3: CASSEGIQQKLFF
DNA: TGTGCCAGCAGCGAGGGGATACAGCAAAAACTGTTTTTT

D: TRBD2
size: many
J: TRBJ2-3
V: TRBV18
CDR3: CASSRLAGAPGTDTQYF
DNA: TGTGCCAGCTCGCGACTAGCGGGGGCTCCGGGCACAGATACGCAGTATTTT

D: NA
size: NA
J: TRBJ1-5
V: TRBV20-1
CDR3: CSALGARDSNQPQHF
DNA: TGCAGTGCCCTGGGGGCGCGGGATAGCAATCAGCCCCAGCATTTT

D: NA
size: NA
J: TRBJ1-5
V: TRBV12-3/TRBV12-4
CDR3: CASSFRGGNQPQHF
DNA: TGTGCCAGCAGTTTTAGGGGGGGCAATCAGCCCCAGCATTTT

D: TRBD1
size: once
J: TRBJ2-7
V: TRBV20-1
CDR3: CSARQGTGVNEQYF
DNA: TGCAGTGCTAGACAAGGGACAGGGGTTAACGAGCAGTACTTC

D: TRBD1
size: NA
J: TRBJ2-7
V: TRBV6-6
CDR3: CASSYSRGHDEQYF
DNA: TGTGCCAGCAGTTACTCCAGGGGGCACGACGAGCAGTACTTC

D: TRBD2
size: medium-sized
J: TRBJ2-3
V: TRBV20-1
CDR3: CSAFSGHSTDTQYF
DNA: TGCAGTGCTTTTAGCGGGCATAGCACAGATACGCAGTATTTT

D: NA
size: NA
J: TRBJ2-5
V: TRBV20-1
CDR3: CSARDGEGGQETQYF
DNA: TGCAGTGCTAGAGATGGGGAAGGGGGACAAGAGACCCAGTACTTC

D: NA
size: medium-sized
J: TRBJ1-5
V: TRBV20-1
CDR3: CSATTYSNQPQHF
DNA: TGCAGTGCTACTACTTATAGCAATCAGCCCCAGCATTTT

D: TRBD1
size: medium-sized
J: TRBJ2-5
V: TRBV7-9
CDR3: CAWSTGNQETQYF
DNA: TGTGCCTGGTCGACAGGGAACCAAGAGACCCAGTACTTC

D: NA
size: many
J: TRBJ2-7
V: TRBV20-1
CDR3: CSARLANYEQYF
DNA: TGCAGTGCTAGACTAGCGAACTACGAGCAGTACTTC

D: NA
size: NA
J: TRBJ2-5
V: TRBV19
CDR3: CASSQGTSGTQYF
DNA: TGTGCCAGTAGTCAGGGGACGTCGGGGACCCAGTACTTC

D: NA
size: NA
J: TRBJ1-4
V: TRBV28
CDR3: CASSFRVPNEKLFF
DNA: TGTGCCAGCAGTTTCCGGGTCCCTAATGAAAAACTGTTTTTT

D: NA
size: medium-sized
J: TRBJ2-5
V: TRBV4-1
CDR3: CASSPTAGAFQETQYF
DNA: TGCGCCAGCAGTCCGACCGCCGGGGCCTTCCAAGAGACCCAGTACTTC

D: NA
size: few
J: TRBJ1-5
V: TRBV5-5
CDR3: CASSSRGGTGNQPQHF
DNA: TGTGCCAGCAGCTCAAGGGGAGGGACGGGCAATCAGCCCCAGCATTTT

D: NA
size: NA
J: TRBJ2-7
V: TRBV28
CDR3: CASSFAWDYEQYF
DNA: TGTGCCAGCAGTTTCGCTTGGGATTACGAGCAGTACTTC

D: NA
size: medium-sized
J: TRBJ1-5
V: TRBV15
CDR3: CATSSDGGWPQHF
DNA: TGTGCCACCAGCAGTGATGGGGGATGGCCCCAGCATTTT

D: NA
size: medium-sized
J: TRBJ2-7
V: TRBV5-6
CDR3: CASSSPQGYSEQYF
DNA: TGTGCCAGCAGCTCCCCACAGGGCTATAGCGAGCAGTACTTC

D: NA
size: NA
J: TRBJ2-1
V: TRBV5-1
CDR3: CASSPLPVKNNEQFF
DNA: TGTGCCAGCAGCCCCCTACCGGTGAAAAACAATGAGCAGTTCTTC

D: TRBD1
size: NA
J: TRBJ1-5
V: TRBV20-1
CDR3: CSARVGQGDQPQHF
DNA: TGCAGTGCTAGAGTGGGACAGGGTGATCAGCCCCAGCATTTT

D: NA
size: NA
J: TRBJ1-5
V: TRBV20-1
CDR3: CSARGDSNQPQHF
DNA: TGCAGTGCTAGAGGGGACAGCAATCAGCCCCAGCATTTT

D: TRBD2
size: few
J: TRBJ2-7
V: TRBV6-4
CDR3: CASREVPTRGKIYEQYF
DNA: TGTGCCAGCAGGGAAGTCCCAACGCGGGGGAAAATATACGAGCAGTACTTC

D: TRBD2
size: NA
J: TRBJ2-7
V: TRBV11-1
CDR3: CASSTILASSGKVEQYF
DNA: TGTGCCAGCAGTACGATATTGGCATCTAGCGGGAAAGTCGAGCAGTACTTC

D: NA
size: medium-sized
J: TRBJ2-3
V: TRBV20-1
CDR3: CSAKDGRGPDTQYF
DNA: TGCAGTGCCAAGGATGGTAGGGGCCCAGATACGCAGTATTTT

D: NA
size: few
J: TRBJ2-7
V: TRBV7-2
CDR3: CASSPTWGAGEQYF
DNA: TGTGCCAGCAGCCCAACATGGGGGGCAGGGGAGCAGTACTTC

D: NA
size: few
J: TRBJ1-1
V: TRBV6-1
CDR3: CASSDVPGRREAFF
DNA: TGTGCCAGCAGTGATGTACCGGGCCGTCGAGAAGCTTTCTTT

D: NA
size: medium-sized
J: TRBJ2-7
V: TRBV10-1
CDR3: CASSLAVGPYEQYF
DNA: TGCGCCAGCAGCCTCGCGGTGGGCCCCTACGAGCAGTACTTC

D: NA
size: NA
J: TRBJ2-1
V: TRBV30
CDR3: CAWWGSYNEQFF
DNA: TGTGCCTGGTGGGGGTCCTACAATGAGCAGTTCTTC

D: TRBD1
size: NA
J: TRBJ2-7
V: TRBV6-2/TRBV6-3
CDR3: CASSYSIEQGDEQYF
DNA: TGTGCCAGCAGTTACTCGATAGAACAGGGGGACGAGCAGTACTTC

D: NA
size: NA
J: TRBJ2-7
V: TRBV3-1
CDR3: CASSQTRYEQYF
DNA: TGTGCCAGCAGCCAGACCCGCTACGAGCAGTACTTC

D: TRBD2
size: medium-sized
J: TRBJ2-2
V: TRBV28
CDR3: CASSLTGLAGRNTGELFF
DNA: TGTGCCAGCAGTTTAACCGGACTAGCGGGCAGGAACACCGGGGAGCTGTTTTTT

D: NA
size: once
J: TRBJ2-7
V: TRBV30
CDR3: CAWARGGHYEQYF
DNA: TGTGCCTGGGCTAGGGGGGGGCACTACGAGCAGTACTTC

D: NA
size: large
J: TRBJ2-1
V: TRBV28
CDR3: CASSSPYTSPIYNEQFF
DNA: TGTGCCAGCAGTTCCCCGTATACTAGTCCCATCTACAATGAGCAGTTCTTC

D: TRBD1
size: NA
J: TRBJ2-7
V: TRBV5-5
CDR3: CASSLEDRVHEQYF
DNA: TGTGCCAGCAGCTTGGAGGACAGGGTCCACGAGCAGTACTTC

D: NA
size: few
J: TRBJ2-7
V: TRBV10-1
CDR3: CASSLAVGPYEQYF
DNA: TGCGCCAGTAGCCTCGCGGTGGGCCCGTACGAGCAGTATTTC

D: NA
size: few
J: TRBJ1-2
V: TRBV29-1
CDR3: CSAGVTYGYTF
DNA: TGCAGCGCCGGGGTAACCTATGGCTACACCTTC

D: TRBD1
size: NA
J: TRBJ2-5
V: TRBV2
CDR3: CASMWGQGSVGETQYF
DNA: TGTGCCAGCATGTGGGGACAGGGATCGGTTGGAGAGACCCAGTACTTC

D: TRBD2
size: once
J: TRBJ2-3
V: TRBV11-2
CDR3: CASIQSGRTSDTQYF
DNA: TGTGCCAGCATTCAAAGCGGGAGGACTTCAGATACACAGTATTTT

D: NA
size: large
J: TRBJ2-7
V: TRBV20-1
CDR3: CSARGFADEQYF
DNA: TGCAGTGCTAGAGGGTTCGCGGACGAGCAGTACTTC

D: NA
size: NA
J: TRBJ2-7
V: TRBV7-6
CDR3: CASSPQLGLGSYEQYF
DNA: TGTGCCAGCAGCCCCCAGCTTGGTTTAGGGTCCTACGAGCAGTACTTC

D: NA
size: NA
J: TRBJ2-5
V: TRBV6-2/TRBV6-3
CDR3: CASSYSYLGETQYF
DNA: TGTGCCAGCAGTTACTCGTATCTGGGGGAGACCCAGTACTTC

D: TRBD1
size: few
J: TRBJ1-5
V: TRBV12-3/TRBV12-4
CDR3: CASSPGQGGVQPQHF
DNA: TGTGCCAGCAGTCCAGGACAGGGGGGGGTCCAGCCCCAGCATTTT

D: TRBD1
size: NA
J: TRBJ2-5
V: TRBV30
CDR3: CAWSPDRGLRETQYF
DNA: TGTGCCTGGAGTCCCGACAGGGGGCTTAGGGAGACCCAGTACTTC

D: TRBD2
size: NA
J: TRBJ2-2
V: TRBV6-2/TRBV6-3
CDR3: CASSYSGGDTGELFF
DNA: TGTGCCAGCAGTTACAGCGGGGGGGACACCGGGGAGCTGTTTTTT

D: NA
size: once
J: TRBJ2-5
V: TRBV20-1
CDR3: CSARKGTMEETQYF
DNA: TGCAGTGCTAGAAAGGGGACAATGGAAGAGACCCAGTACTTC